This is a list of T cell receptor beta chains from one sample in a study of post-analysis software for immune sequencing data. TCRdb called the PCR reads again in MiXCR, with one record for every CDR3 protein. Of approximately 660,000 distinct CDR3 sequences listed, 55% to 60% are singletons. Sequencing was performed on blood. These receptors all stem from a girl aged 2 to 10 with multiple sclerosis. CDR3s include the opening cysteine and the closing phenylalanine or tryptophan. D genes are given only for firm matches. Clone sizes are given selectively: once, few, many, or a class where the clone is expanded.

J gene	clone size	V gene	D gene	CDR3 protein	CDR3 DNA
TRBJ1-1	NA	TRBV29-1	NA	CSVEGTENTEAFF	TGCAGCGTTGAGGGAACAGAGAACACTGAAGCTTTCTTT
TRBJ1-1	NA	TRBV5-1	NA	CASRGNLGEAFF	TGCGCCAGCAGGGGGAACCTTGGTGAAGCTTTCTTT
TRBJ2-3	few	TRBV7-2	TRBD2	CASSSRLAGGRRDTQYF	TGTGCCAGCAGCTCTCGACTAGCGGGGGGGCGTAGAGATACGCAGTATTTT
TRBJ2-6	NA	TRBV7-2	NA	CASSLEGRGSGANVLTF	TGTGCCAGCAGCTTAGAGGGCAGGGGCTCTGGGGCCAACGTCCTGACTTTC
TRBJ2-5	few	TRBV5-5	NA	CASSFPTQETQYF	TGTGCCAGCAGCTTCCCCACCCAAGAGACCCAGTACTTC
TRBJ1-2	NA	TRBV12-3/TRBV12-4	TRBD1	CASSFGTGGFGYTF	TGTGCCAGCAGTTTTGGGACAGGGGGCTTTGGCTACACCTTC
TRBJ1-1	NA	TRBV12-3/TRBV12-4	NA	CASLRRENTEAFF	TGTGCCTCCCTTAGGAGGGAGAACACTGAAGCTTTCTTT
TRBJ2-7	few	TRBV5-1	NA	CASSLDRPYEQYF	TGTGCCAGCAGTTTGGACAGACCCTACGAGCAGTACTTC
TRBJ2-2	NA	TRBV10-3	NA	CAIMNTGELFF	TGTGCCATCATGAACACCGGGGAGCTGTTTTTT
TRBJ2-7	once	TRBV10-3	NA	CAISESVSAPTYEQYF	TGTGCCATCAGTGAGTCGGTGTCAGCGCCTACCTACGAGCAGTACTTC
TRBJ2-7	NA	TRBV3-1	NA	CASSPRDGGLNEIQYF	TGTGCCAGCAGCCCCCGGGACGGTGGTCTAAATGAGATTCAGTACTTC
TRBJ2-3	few	TRBV9	NA	CASTGFDTDTQYF	TGTGCCAGTACAGGTTTCGACACAGATACGCAGTATTTT
TRBJ2-7	NA	TRBV27	NA	CASSPSHYEQYF	TGTGCCAGCAGTCCGTCCCACTACGAGCAGTACTTC
TRBJ2-7	NA	TRBV10-3	NA	CAISDAVEYEQYF	TGTGCCATCAGTGACGCCGTCGAATACGAGCAGTACTTC
TRBJ2-3	few	TRBV29-1	NA	CSVVLASGADTQYF	TGCAGCGTTGTATTGGCTAGTGGGGCAGATACGCAGTATTTT
TRBJ2-4	NA	TRBV6-6	NA	CASTPGPSRWGQYF	TGTGCCAGCACCCCTGGACCGTCGCGCTGGGGGCAGTACTTC
TRBJ1-6	NA	TRBV13	TRBD1	CASSSPGGSPLHF	TGTGCCAGCAGCTCCCCAGGGGGTTCACCCCTCCACTTT
TRBJ1-5	NA	TRBV12-3/TRBV12-4	NA	CASSYLGAQHF	TGTGCCAGCAGCTACCTTGGAGCCCAGCATTTT
TRBJ2-3	NA	TRBV27	TRBD1	CASSSQRTGVLDTQYF	TGTGCCAGCAGTTCCCAGCGAACAGGGGTTTTGGATACGCAGTATTTT
TRBJ1-2	NA	TRBV29-1	NA	CSVARGQNYGYTF	TGCAGCGTTGCGAGGGGTCAGAACTATGGCTACACCTTC
TRBJ2-3	NA	TRBV19	TRBD2	CASSSTRLAGGSTDTQYF	TGTGCCAGTAGTTCGACCAGACTAGCGGGAGGCAGCACAGATACGCAGTATTTT
TRBJ2-1	NA	TRBV29-1	NA	CSVLRGYNEQFF	TGCAGCGTTCTCCGGGGGTACAATGAGCAGTTCTTC
TRBJ2-7	once	TRBV20-1	TRBD1	CSGVQGLTYEQYF	TGCAGTGGCGTACAGGGGCTCACCTACGAGCAGTACTTC
TRBJ1-2	NA	TRBV2	NA	CASSETKAGGYTF	TGTGCCAGCAGTGAAACAAAGGCGGGTGGCTACACCTTC
TRBJ2-1	few	TRBV20-1	NA	CSAGKYGAGKSNEQFF	TGCAGTGCTGGCAAATACGGCGCGGGGAAGTCCAATGAGCAGTTCTTC
TRBJ2-5	few	TRBV12-3/TRBV12-4	NA	CASSLNGGPQETQYF	TGTGCCAGCAGTTTAAACGGAGGGCCCCAAGAGACCCAGTACTTC
TRBJ2-1	NA	TRBV11-3	NA	CASTLRAAGHNEQFF	TGTGCCAGCACCCTACGGGCAGCCGGACACAATGAGCAGTTCTTC
TRBJ2-7	few	TRBV18	TRBD1	CASSPDRDDYEQYF	TGTGCCAGCTCGCCGGACAGGGACGACTACGAGCAGTACTTC
TRBJ1-1	few	TRBV6-5	NA	CASSRIHTEAFF	TGTGCCAGCAGTAGAATTCACACTGAAGCTTTCTTT
TRBJ2-1	NA	TRBV2	TRBD1	CASALRTGVILEQFF	TGTGCCAGTGCGTTAAGGACAGGGGTCATCCTAGAGCAGTTCTTC
TRBJ1-1	NA	TRBV20-1	NA	CSASPPAGFF	TGCAGTGCTAGTCCCCCCGCGGGTTTCTTT
TRBJ2-5	NA	TRBV15	TRBD2	CATSRATSVGQETQYF	TGTGCCACCAGCAGGGCGACTAGCGTCGGACAAGAGACCCAGTACTTC
TRBJ2-7	few	TRBV6-2/TRBV6-3	NA	CASSYSPPLYEQYF	TGTGCCAGCAGTTACTCCCCACCTCTCTACGAGCAGTACTTC
TRBJ2-5	NA	TRBV5-1	NA	CASSRVPDQETQYF	TGCGCCAGCAGCCGGGTGCCGGATCAAGAGACCCAGTACTTC
TRBJ2-3	NA	TRBV20-1	NA	CSVSRGVTDTQYF	TGCAGTGTCAGTAGAGGGGTGACAGATACGCAGTATTTT
TRBJ2-1	few	TRBV5-1	TRBD2	CASSLAGRTEQFF	TGCGCCAGCAGCTTGGCCGGGAGGACCGAGCAGTTCTTC
TRBJ2-7	few	TRBV6-6	TRBD2	CASRRLAGVEQYF	TGTGCCAGCAGGAGACTAGCGGGAGTCGAGCAGTACTTC
TRBJ2-7	once	TRBV12-3/TRBV12-4	NA	CASSWNPHEQYF	TGTGCCAGCAGTTGGAATCCGCACGAGCAGTACTTC
TRBJ1-2	NA	TRBV2	NA	CASSFIASDYGYTF	TGTGCCAGCAGTTTTATAGCCTCGGACTATGGCTACACCTTC
TRBJ2-1	few	TRBV6-5	NA	CASQTGDEQFF	TGTGCCAGCCAGACGGGGGATGAGCAGTTCTTC
TRBJ1-4	NA	TRBV6-5	NA	CASSSPGDERLFF	TGTGCCAGCAGTAGCCCGGGGGATGAAAGACTGTTTTTT
TRBJ2-7	few	TRBV12-3/TRBV12-4	NA	CASSPSPVSSYEQYF	TGTGCCAGCAGTCCTAGCCCGGTTTCCTCCTACGAGCAGTACTTC
TRBJ2-1	few	TRBV24-1	NA	CATSDSVGGEQFF	TGTGCCACCAGTGATTCGGTCGGGGGTGAGCAGTTCTTC
TRBJ2-3	few	TRBV20-1	NA	CSARDLGQSTDTQYF	TGCAGTGCTAGAGATTTAGGTCAAAGCACAGATACGCAGTATTTT
TRBJ2-5	NA	TRBV7-9	NA	CASSPRAQGETQYF	TGTGCCAGCAGCCCAAGGGCGCAGGGAGAGACCCAGTACTTC
TRBJ2-3	NA	TRBV14	NA	CASSQDIAAGTDTQYF	TGTGCCAGCAGCCAAGATATCGCCGCGGGCACAGATACGCAGTATTTT
TRBJ2-7	NA	TRBV13	TRBD1	CASSSDRDPYEQYF	TGTGCCAGCAGCTCCGACAGGGACCCCTACGAGCAGTACTTC
TRBJ2-1	NA	TRBV20-1	TRBD2	CSASRWRGTYNEQFF	TGCAGTGCTAGTAGGTGGCGGGGGACCTACAATGAGCAGTTCTTC
TRBJ2-7	NA	TRBV28	TRBD2	CASSAGPSIAGDSYEQYF	TGTGCCAGCAGTGCGGGGCCCTCTATAGCGGGAGACTCCTACGAGCAGTACTTC
TRBJ2-7	NA	TRBV6-1	NA	CASYGGRAYEQYF	TGTGCCAGCTATGGAGGGCGGGCCTACGAGCAGTACTTC
TRBJ2-7	few	TRBV29-1	NA	CSVRTANYEQYF	TGCAGCGTCAGGACAGCTAACTACGAGCAGTACTTC
TRBJ2-7	NA	TRBV4-1	TRBD2	CASSQVLASGEFSYEQYF	TGCGCCAGCAGCCAAGTTTTGGCTAGCGGGGAGTTCTCCTACGAGCAGTACTTC
TRBJ1-1	NA	TRBV12-3/TRBV12-4	NA	CASSPTLLLEAFF	TGTGCCAGCAGCCCCACCCTACTACTTGAAGCTTTCTTT
TRBJ2-7	NA	TRBV7-8	NA	CASSSRIPGAEQYF	TGTGCCAGCAGCTCCCGAATCCCGGGGGCCGAGCAGTACTTC
TRBJ2-6	NA	TRBV7-9	TRBD2	CASSLGLAGRRSGANVLTF	TGTGCCAGCAGCTTAGGGCTAGCGGGCCGGCGATCTGGGGCCAACGTCCTGACTTTC